The 19 T cell receptor beta chains in this list originate from one sample, sequenced in a study of T cells after yellow fever vaccination. One entry per CDR3 protein, called by TCRdb with MiXCR from the 5' RACE reads. The table records around 360,000 distinct CDR3 sequences, under 14% of them present only once. This specimen consisted of PBMCs, obtained on the day of the first yellow fever vaccination. Receptors originate from a man aged 18 to 35 who received the YFV17D yellow fever vaccine.

The chain couples TRBV5-5 to TRBJ1-1; 7 nucleotides agree with TRBD1. This CDR3 is 13 amino acids long. Trimming took 4 bases from V and 5 from J; bases not matched to a gene: 5. Germline lookup yields CDR1 SGHKS and CDR2 YYEKEE (reference sequence). In DNA, the CDR3 is TGTGCCAGCAGCAGGGGGCAGGTTACTGAAGCTTTCTTT. Translated: CASSRGQVTEAFF.

The gene calls are TRBV2 and TRBJ2-7, with TRBD2 matching over 8 bases. The CDR3 is 16 amino acids. In germline, CDR1 is SNHLY, CDR2 FYNNEI. V lost 3 bases, J lost 3 bases, and 10 bases stayed unmatched. The CDR3 DNA is TGTGCCAGCAGTGATCGCCGGGGAGCGGGGGACTACGAGCAGTACTTC. The encoded protein is CASSDRRGAGDYEQYF.

The chain employs TRBV4-3 and TRBJ2-7; perhaps TRBD2 as D (6 bases). The CDR3 runs 15 residues. Looked up from germline, CDR1 is LGHNA and CDR2 is YSLEER. Trimming shortened V by 0 bases and J by 7 bases, and 16 bases separated the two germline ends. The CDR3 loop reads CASSQDGTAVGEQYF. CDR3 nucleotides: TGCGCCAGCAGCCAAGATGGGACTGCCGTGGGGGAGCAGTACTTC.

At least ten counts were recorded for this clonotype. The chain employs TRBV5-1 and TRBJ2-7, with D perhaps TRBD1 (6 bases). The CDR3 sequence is 15 residues long. Trimming stripped 0 bases from V and 1 base from J, with 11 bases between. Germline V gene sequence: CDR1 SGHRS, CDR2 YFSETQ. The CDR3 nucleotides read TGCGCCAGCAGCTTGGCCGAACAGGGTTCCTACGAGCAGTACTTC. Translated, it gives CASSLAEQGSYEQYF.

This chain joins TRBV24-1 and TRBJ1-6; 9 bases are shared with TRBD1. This CDR3 region has 13 residues. Germline CDR1 reads KGHDR; CDR2 reads SFDVKD. V shed 10 bases and J 5 bases; nucleotides not matched to a gene: 2. The CDR3 protein is CATGDRDNSPLHF. The DNA for the CDR3 is TGTGCCACAGGGGACAGGGATAATTCACCCCTCCACTTT.

This clonotype was detected many times. This chain uses TRBV7-2 with TRBJ2-3; 7 nucleotides line up with TRBD1. The CDR3 length is 16 residues. The J segment lost 0 bases and the V segment lost 2 bases, leaving 5 bases of the junction unmatched. Germline V gene lookup returns CDR1 SGHTA and CDR2 FQGNSA. The CDR3 loop reads CASSLNPGQSTDTQYF. CDR3 sequence (DNA): TGTGCCAGCAGCTTAAATCCGGGACAGAGCACAGATACGCAGTATTTT.

This clonotype was seen only a few times. The chain recombines TRBV5-1 with TRBJ1-3; D may be TRBD1 (5 bases). Germline V gives CDR1 SGHRS, CDR2 YFSETQ. The CDR3 has 16 amino acids. The V gene lost 4 bases and the J gene lost 3 bases, with 17 bases spanning the gap. The CDR3 sequence: CASSPGGRDFGNTIYF. The CDR3 DNA is TGCGCCAGCAGCCCGGGTGGCAGGGACTTTGGAAACACCATATATTTT.

The sample holds a few counts of this clonotype. The chain recombines TRBV29-1 with TRBJ1-4; 10 bases fit TRBD1. After removal of 7 bases from V and 8 bases from J, the junction contained 7 bases not matched to a gene. CDR3 length: 13 residues. The germline CDR1 and CDR2 sequences are SQVTM and ANQGSEA. The CDR3 DNA follows: TGCAGCGGTGCGACAGGGGGCCGGGAAAAACTGTTTTTT. Encoded protein: CSGATGGREKLFF. The whole variable domain, filled in from reference TRBV29-1 and TRBJ1-4, reads SAVISQKPSRDICQRGTSLTIQCQVDSQVTMMFWYRQQPGQSLTLIATANQGSEATYESGFVIDKFPISRPNLTFSTLTVSNMSPEDSSIYLCSGATGGREKLFFGSGTQLSVL.

The chain joins TRBV5-4 to TRBJ2-3; D might be TRBD1 or TRBD2, each matching 6 bases. Trimming shortened V by 2 bases and J by 1 base, and 11 bases separated the two germline ends. CDR1 and CDR2 from the germline V gene are SGHNT and YYREEE (reference sequence). The CDR3 runs 15 residues. This CDR3 reads CASSFVRGGTDTQYF. The CDR3, as DNA: TGTGCCAGCAGCTTCGTAAGGGGGGGCACAGATACGCAGTATTTT.

This clonotype has only one observation. The chain combines TRBV9 with TRBJ2-7; 11 positions match TRBD2. The CDR3 length is 17 residues. The junction had 8 bases not matched to a gene; V was cut back by 3 bases and J by 0 bases. Germline CDR1 reads SGDLS; CDR2 reads YYNGEE. The CDR3 DNA sequence: TGTGCCAGCAGCGAAGGACTAGCGGGTCTGAGCTCCTACGAGCAGTACGTC. It specifies CASSEGLAGLSSYEQYV.

This chain uses TRBV5-1 with TRBJ2-1, with 9 bases fitting TRBD2. The CDR3 loop spans 14 amino acids. V was pared by 0 bases and J by 10 bases, with 5 bases of the junction left unmatched. CDR1 and CDR2 (germline): SGHRS, YFSETQ. The CDR3 DNA reads TGCGCCAGCAGCTTGGCCGAAGCGGGGGGCGAGCAGTTCTTC. Its translation: CASSLAEAGGEQFF.

The chain employs TRBV20-1 and TRBJ2-1; 8 positions match TRBD2. This CDR3 is 14 amino acids long. The V and J ends lost 1 base and 7 bases, in that order; junction bases with no gene match: 6. From germline, CDR1 is DFQATT and CDR2 SNEGSKA (reference sequence). CDR3 in amino acids: CSARGTAGDNEQFF. The CDR3 DNA sequence: TGCAGTGCTAGAGGTACAGCGGGGGATAATGAGCAGTTCTTC.

This clonotype showed up just a few times. CDR3 amino acids: CASSQRGVHEQFF. As DNA, the CDR3 is TGTGCCAGCAGCCAAAGGGGGGTCCATGAGCAGTTCTTC. The chain employs TRBV3-1 and TRBJ2-1; D is perhaps TRBD1 or TRBD2 (6 bases each). The germline V gene encodes CDR1 LGHDT and CDR2 YNNKEL (reference sequence). The CDR3 length is 13 residues. V was pared by 2 bases and J by 8 bases, with 10 bases between.

This clonotype was seen a few times. Germline and junction disagree at one end, which may indicate a read error. This sequence joins TRBV12-3 or TRBV12-4 and TRBJ1-4, with 7 bases lining up with TRBD1. This CDR3 spans 15 amino acids. The CDR3 bases are TGTGCCAGCAGTCTAGCAGGGGGGACTAATGAAAAACTGTTTTTT. Translating it yields CASSLAGGTNEKLFF.

The rearrangement links TRBV19 to TRBJ1-1; D gene unclear. Looked up from germline, CDR1 is LNHDA and CDR2 is SQIVND (reference sequence). This CDR3 has 14 residues. Trimming removed 1 base at V and 4 bases at J, with 10 bases between. The CDR3 bases are TGTGCCAGTAGTATAGCTCGTCTGGGCACTGAAGCTTTCTTT. Its protein product is CASSIARLGTEAFF.

V is TRBV4-3 and J is TRBJ2-2; D not certain. The CDR3 totals 15 residues. Germline assignment: CDR1 LGHNA and CDR2 YSLEER. V was shortened by 0 bases and J by 4 bases, with 9 bases between the two germline ends. The CDR3 nucleotides are TGCGCCAGCAGCCAAGATGGCTTGACCACCGGGGAGCTGTTTTTT. It translates to CASSQDGLTTGELFF.

This clonotype was seen a few times. The chain links TRBV7-2 to TRBJ2-5, with 8 bases lining up with TRBD2. This CDR3 comprises 13 residues. V shed 5 bases and J 2 bases; nucleotides not matched to a gene: 1. Per germline, CDR1 SGHTA and CDR2 FQGNSA. The CDR3 nucleotides are TGTGCCAGCAGCGGGACTAGTCAAGAGACCCAGTACTTC. This codes for CASSGTSQETQYF.

This clonotype was observed at least ten times. This chain links TRBV20-1 with TRBJ2-1, with 7 bases that match TRBD1. The CDR3 has 12 amino acids. V was clipped by 5 bases and J by 12 bases; unmatched bases: 10. The germline CDR1 and CDR2 sequences are DFQATT and SNEGSKA (reference sequence). In DNA, the CDR3 is TGCAGTGCTTCCCCATCAAGGACAGGGCAGTTCTTC. Translated: CSASPSRTGQFF.

The CDR3 reads CASSQSWGFEQYF. The CDR3 DNA reads as TGCGCCAGCAGCCAATCATGGGGTTTCGAGCAGTACTTC. The rearrangement joins TRBV5-1 to TRBJ2-7, with no clear D. There are 13 residues in the CDR3. The germline V and J ends were trimmed by 4 bases and 6 bases, with 14 bases remaining between them. Per germline, CDR1 SGHRS and CDR2 YFSETQ.